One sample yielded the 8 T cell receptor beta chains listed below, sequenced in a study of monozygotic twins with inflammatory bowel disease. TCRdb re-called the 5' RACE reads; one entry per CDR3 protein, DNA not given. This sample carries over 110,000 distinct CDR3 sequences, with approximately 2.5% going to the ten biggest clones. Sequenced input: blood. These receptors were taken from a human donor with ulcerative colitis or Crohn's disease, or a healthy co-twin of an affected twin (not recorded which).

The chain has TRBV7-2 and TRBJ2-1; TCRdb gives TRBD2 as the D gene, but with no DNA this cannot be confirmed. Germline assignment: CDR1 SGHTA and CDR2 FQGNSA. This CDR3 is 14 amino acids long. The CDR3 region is CASSLRLAGGEQFF.

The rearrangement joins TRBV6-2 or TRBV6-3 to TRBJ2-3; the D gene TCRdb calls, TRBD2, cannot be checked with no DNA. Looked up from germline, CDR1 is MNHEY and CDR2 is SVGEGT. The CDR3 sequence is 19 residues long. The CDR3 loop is CASSYIGRGGLAPADTQYF.

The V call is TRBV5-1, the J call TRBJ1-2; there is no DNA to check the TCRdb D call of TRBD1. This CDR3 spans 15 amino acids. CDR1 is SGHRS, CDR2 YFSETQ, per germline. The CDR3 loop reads CASSLGGTENYGYTF. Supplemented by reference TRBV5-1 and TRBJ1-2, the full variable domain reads KAGVTQTPRYLIKTRGQQVTLSCSPISGHRSVSWYQQTPGQGLQFLFEYFSETQRNKGNFPGRFSGRQFSNSRSEMNVSTLELGDSALYLCASSLGGTENYGYTFGSGTRLTVV.

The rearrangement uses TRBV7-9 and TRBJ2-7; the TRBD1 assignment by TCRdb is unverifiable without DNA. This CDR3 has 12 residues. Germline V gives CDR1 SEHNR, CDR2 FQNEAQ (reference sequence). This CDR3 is CATTDRDYEQYF.

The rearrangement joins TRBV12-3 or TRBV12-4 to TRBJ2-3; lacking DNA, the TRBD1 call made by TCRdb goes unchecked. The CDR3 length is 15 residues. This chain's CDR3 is CASRRPGVGTDTQYF.

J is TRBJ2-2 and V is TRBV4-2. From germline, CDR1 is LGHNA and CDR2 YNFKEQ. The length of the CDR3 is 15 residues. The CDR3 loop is CASSQKVTSTGELFF.

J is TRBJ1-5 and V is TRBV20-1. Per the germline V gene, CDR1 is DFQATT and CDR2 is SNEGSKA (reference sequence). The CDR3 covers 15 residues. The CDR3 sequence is CSARVGTYPNQPQHF.

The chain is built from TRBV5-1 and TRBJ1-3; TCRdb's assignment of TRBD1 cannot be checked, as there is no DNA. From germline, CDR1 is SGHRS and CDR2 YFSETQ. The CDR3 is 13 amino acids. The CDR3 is CASRGGPGNTIYF.